The entry that follows covers one T cell receptor beta chain sequence. Clones were sequenced by immunoSEQ multiplex PCR, and TCRdb holds only the in-frame ones, with some missing. Among about 250,000 clones listed, less than 85% were seen once. The sample belongs to a study of blood T cell repertoires in COVID-19. Study overall: Some COVID-19 samples were acute and others convalescent; all came from the United States, Italy and Spain.

CDR1 and CDR2 (germline): LNHNV, YYDKDF (reference sequence). Trimming left V 4 bases short and J 6 bases short, with 28 bases between. The CDR3 extends over 19 amino acids. The chain is built from TRBV15 and TRBJ2-1, with D maybe TRBD2 (5 bases). The TCR was taken from a woman of 80 years or more with active or convalescent COVID-19. Specimen: peripheral blood. The CDR3: CATSTNPGQAGVGVNEQFF. The CDR3 coding sequence is TGTGCCACCAGCACTAATCCGGGTCAAGCTGGGGTGGGAGTCAATGAGCAGTTCTTC.